The 31 T cell receptor beta chains in this list originate from one sample, sequenced in a study of shared T cell receptors in the human thymus. Sequenced by immunoSEQ multiplex PCR; TCRdb stores in-frame clones only, minus some. Among under 850,000 clones, more than 75% were seen once, and the ten largest hold about 0.01%. These records were also assigned to another study, of human thymus T cells.

Input material: thymocytes. All receptors come from a boy under three years old with a congenital heart defect.

The chain couples TRBV19 to TRBJ2-7; 10 positions match TRBD1. V shed 5 bases, J shed 8 bases, and the junction held 12 bases outside the gene matches. The CDR3 sequence is 15 residues long. From germline, CDR1 is LNHDA and CDR2 SQIVND (reference sequence). The CDR3 reads CASSVSRDRGIQQYF. The CDR3 DNA follows: TGTGCCAGTAGTGTTTCCCGGGACAGGGGAATACAGCAGTACTTC.

This clone appeared once. The V gene is TRBV5-1, the J gene TRBJ2-2; TRBD1 matches 12 bases. There are 19 residues in the CDR3. V trimming: 0 bases; J trimming: 5 bases; junction bases outside the gene matches: 11. Germline-derived CDR1 and CDR2 are SGHRS and YFSETQ. The CDR3 sequence is CASSLEVWGQGARTGELFF. CDR3 coding DNA: TGCGCCAGCAGCTTGGAAGTTTGGGGACAGGGGGCGCGAACCGGGGAGCTGTTTTTT.

This CDR3 reads CASSPLPRRDPYEQYF. CDR3 DNA sequence: TGTGCCAGCAGCCCCCTCCCACGTAGAGATCCCTACGAGCAGTACTTC. The chain uses TRBV11-3 and TRBJ2-7; D gene ambiguous. The germline V and J ends were trimmed by 5 bases and 2 bases, with 19 bases remaining between them. The length of the CDR3 is 16 residues. Germline V CDR1 and CDR2: SGHNT, YENEEA.

V and J are TRBV30 and TRBJ1-5; D is possibly TRBD1 (6 bases). Trimming removed 3 bases at V and 7 bases at J, with 10 bases between. The CDR3 contains 12 residues. Germline CDR1 is GTSNPN and CDR2 is SVGIG (reference sequence). The CDR3 loop is CAWSPTGQPQHF. CDR3 nucleotides: TGTGCCTGGAGCCCCACAGGGCAGCCCCAGCATTTT.

The rearrangement links TRBV2 to TRBJ2-1; tentative D call: TRBD2 (6 bases). This CDR3 region has 13 residues. The germline V gene has CDR1 SNHLY and CDR2 FYNNEI. V was pared by 7 bases and J by 4 bases, with 11 bases between. Here the CDR3 reads CASTGTYYNEQFF. DNA for the CDR3: TGTGCCAGCACCGGGACTTATTACAATGAGCAGTTCTTC.

The chain has TRBV19 and TRBJ2-7; tentative D call: TRBD1 (5 bases). Trimming took off 10 bases at V and 0 bases at J, with 13 bases between the two ends. Germline CDR1 LNHDA, CDR2 SQIVND (reference sequence). The CDR3 is made up of 13 amino acids. The chain's CDR3 is CATRDTSSYEQYF. CDR3 DNA: TGTGCCACCAGGGATACGAGCTCCTACGAGCAGTACTTC.

The chain links TRBV7-6 to TRBJ2-3; 7 nucleotides match TRBD2. Germline CDR1 reads SGHVS; CDR2 reads FNYEAQ. The V segment lost 4 bases and the J segment 2 bases; nucleotides outside the gene matches: 6. The CDR3 extends over 15 amino acids. The CDR3 DNA is TGTGCCAGCAGCTCAACTAGCGACCACACAGATACGCAGTATTTT. As protein: CASSSTSDHTDTQYF.

The gene calls are TRBV15 and TRBJ1-5; 8 bases are shared with TRBD1. Germline CDR1 and CDR2: LNHNV and YYDKDF (reference sequence). V dropped 5 bases and J dropped 0; count of bases not matched to a gene: 9. CDR3 length: 17 amino acids. As DNA, the CDR3 is TGTGCCACCAGCGCAGCGACAGGGGCCTATAGCAATCAGCCCCAGCATTTT. It specifies CATSAATGAYSNQPQHF.

The J gene is TRBJ1-2, the V gene TRBV27; 7 bases align to TRBD1. The CDR3 is 14 amino acids. Germline V gives CDR1 MNHEY, CDR2 SMNVEV (reference sequence). With V trimmed by 6 bases and J by 3 bases, 7 bases remained unmatched. CDR3 in amino acids: CASSRDRGDYGYTF. The CDR3, as DNA: TGTGCCAGCAGCCGGGACAGAGGAGACTATGGCTACACCTTC.

The V gene is TRBV28, the J gene TRBJ1-5; 9 bases match TRBD1. The V gene's germline CDR1 is MDHEN and CDR2 SYDVKM. V lost 8 bases and J lost 0; bases outside the gene matches: 11. There are 17 residues in the CDR3. The DNA for the CDR3 is TGTGCCAGCGAGCCTAGACAGGGGGTCTTTAGCAATCAGCCCCAGCATTTT. It codes for CASEPRQGVFSNQPQHF.

The chain employs TRBV5-6 and TRBJ2-1; D ambiguous. Per the germline V gene, CDR1 is SGHDT and CDR2 is YYEEEE. The CDR3 consists of 16 residues. V was pared by 1 base and J by 0 bases, with 11 bases between. The CDR3 DNA sequence: TGTGCCAGCAGCTTGTTTCTCATGAGCTCCTACAATGAGCAGTTCTTC. Amino acids: CASSLFLMSSYNEQFF.

This clone has only one observation. V and J are TRBV7-2 and TRBJ2-5; D call uncertain. Germline CDR1 SGHTA, CDR2 FQGNSA. The CDR3 runs to 14 residues. Trimming took off 1 base at V and 1 base at J, with 7 bases between the two ends. As DNA, the CDR3 is TGTGCCAGCAGCTTAGATCCTACCCAAGAGACCCAGTACTTC. This gives the protein CASSLDPTQETQYF.

J is TRBJ2-1 and V is TRBV4-3; D perhaps matches TRBD2 (5 bases). Germline V CDR1 and CDR2: LGHNA, YSLEER. V lost 0 bases and J 3 bases, leaving 21 bases between the germline ends. The CDR3 is 19 amino acids. The CDR3 is CASSQEFLKASPYYNEQFF. The CDR3 region has the DNA TGCGCCAGCAGCCAAGAATTTTTGAAGGCTAGCCCCTACTACAATGAGCAGTTCTTC.

The chain has TRBV10-1 and TRBJ2-3, with 7 bases lining up with TRBD2. The germline V gene encodes CDR1 WNHNN and CDR2 SYGVQD (reference sequence). There are 21 residues in the CDR3. Trimming at V came to 4 bases and at J to 0 bases, leaving 22 bases not matched to a gene. The CDR3 nucleotides read TGCGCCAGCAGTGCGGTTGGCGGGAGTAGGCACGAAACCCACAGCACAGATACGCAGTATTTT. Translation: CASSAVGGSRHETHSTDTQYF.

V usage is TRBV14 and J usage is TRBJ2-1; 12 nucleotides agree with TRBD1. CDR3 length equals 15 residues. Germline assignment: CDR1 SGHDN and CDR2 FVKESK. The junction had 2 bases not matched to a gene; V was cut back by 0 bases and J by 8 bases. The CDR3, as DNA: TGTGCCAGCAGCCAAGAGGGACAGGGGGCCGATGAGCAGTTCTTC. It is translated as CASSQEGQGADEQFF.

This clone has only one observation. Here the CDR3 DNA reads TGTGCCAGCAGCTTGCGGACAGGTCGGACTGGGGCCAACGTCCTGACTTTC. Translation: CASSLRTGRTGANVLTF. The rearrangement joins TRBV7-9 to TRBJ2-6; 7 nucleotides align to TRBD1. The J segment lost 2 bases and the V segment lost 3 bases, leaving 7 bases of the junction unmatched. The CDR3 has 17 amino acids. CDR1 SEHNR and CDR2 FQNEAQ come from the germline V gene (reference sequence).

The chain is built from TRBV15 and TRBJ2-7; 7 bases are shared with TRBD2. The trim removed 1 base at V and 4 bases at J, leaving 10 bases unmatched. Germline CDR1 LNHNV, CDR2 YYDKDF (reference sequence). This CDR3 has 16 residues. This CDR3 reads CATSRVERTRSYEQYF. The CDR3 DNA follows: TGTGCCACCAGCAGAGTTGAAAGGACTAGGAGTTACGAGCAGTACTTC.

J is TRBJ2-6 and V is TRBV7-9, with a possible D match to TRBD1 (6 bases). Looked up from germline, CDR1 is SEHNR and CDR2 is FQNEAQ (reference sequence). The CDR3 has 19 amino acids. Trimming removed 5 bases at V and 0 bases at J, with 20 bases between. DNA of the CDR3: TGTGCCAGCAGCCCACCCGTGGGGGCCGCTTCCTCTGGGGCCAACGTCCTGACTTTC. This sequence encodes CASSPPVGAASSGANVLTF.

The chain uses TRBV21-1 and TRBJ2-7; the DNA was not compared with TRBD2, the D call given in the table. TRBV21-1 is described as a pseudogene. The CDR3 length is 15 residues. CDR3: CASSKGTSGRAGQYF. CDR3 nucleotide sequence: TGTGCCAGCAGCAAAGGCACTAGCGGGAGGGCCGGGCAGTACTTC.

CDR3 residues: CSVPSGDRDPGANVLTF. CDR3 bases: TGCAGCGTCCCCTCGGGGGACAGGGACCCTGGGGCCAACGTCCTGACTTTC. This rearrangement joins TRBV29-1 to TRBJ2-6; the match to TRBD1 covers 9 bases. Per the germline V gene, CDR1 is SQVTM and CDR2 is ANQGSEA. V was pared by 6 bases and J by 2 bases, with 11 bases of the junction left unmatched. This CDR3 region has 17 residues.

This chain joins TRBV14 and TRBJ2-7; 9 bases agree with TRBD1. Germline V gene lookup returns CDR1 SGHDN and CDR2 FVKESK. With V trimmed by 0 bases and J by 7 bases, 16 bases remained unmatched. The CDR3 has 18 amino acids. CDR3 DNA: TGTGCCAGCAGCCAAGATCTGAGTCCGGGACAGGGCGTAAAAGAGCAGTACTTC. Its translation is CASSQDLSPGQGVKEQYF.

The CDR3, as DNA: TGTGCCAGCAGTTTATTAGGGGACTCCTACAATGAGCAGTTCTTC. This codes for CASSLLGDSYNEQFF. The rearrangement joins TRBV27 to TRBJ2-1; maybe TRBD1 (5 bases). The V gene lost 1 base and the J gene lost 0 bases, with 7 bases spanning the gap. CDR1 is MNHEY and CDR2 is SMNVEV in the germline V gene (reference sequence). The CDR3 covers 15 residues.

V and J are TRBV19 and TRBJ2-5; 8 bases are shared with TRBD2. This CDR3 has 15 residues. Germline loops: CDR1 LNHDA, CDR2 SQIVND (reference sequence). With 5 bases clipped from V and 2 bases from J, the junction kept 7 bases outside the gene matches. The CDR3 loop is CASSYSGRRQETQYF. CDR3 sequence (DNA): TGTGCCAGTAGTTACAGCGGGAGAAGGCAAGAGACCCAGTACTTC.

The chain uses TRBV9 and TRBJ2-6; no definite D call. Trimming took 2 bases from V and 0 from J, leaving 6 bases between them. Germline CDR1 and CDR2: SGDLS and YYNGEE. This CDR3 region has 15 residues. CDR3 nucleotides: TGTGCCAGCAGCGTTTGGGCCTCTGGGGCCAACGTCCTGACTTTC. Its translation is CASSVWASGANVLTF.

The chain employs TRBV6-6 and TRBJ1-1, with unresolved D. This CDR3 is 15 amino acids long. V lost 7 bases to trimming and J lost 4 bases, with 19 bases between them. The germline gives CDR1 MNHNY, CDR2 SVGAGI (reference sequence). The CDR3 DNA sequence: TGTGCCAGCATTCCACGAGGCCCTCTCTCCACTGAAGCTTTCTTT. Protein sequence: CASIPRGPLSTEAFF.

CDR3 nucleotides: TGTGCCAGCAGTTTGACGACAGGGGACGAAAAACTGTTTTTT. Translation: CASSLTTGDEKLFF. This rearrangement joins TRBV27 to TRBJ1-4, with 8 bases fitting TRBD1. Germline V gives CDR1 MNHEY, CDR2 SMNVEV (reference sequence). Trimming took 3 bases from V and 8 from J; bases not matched to a gene: 5. This CDR3 region has 14 residues.

The chain carries TRBV18 and TRBJ1-3; 8 positions match TRBD1. The CDR3 is 19 amino acids. Germline trimming cut 5 bases from V and 4 bases from J; bases unmatched to any gene: 19. CDR1 is KGHSH and CDR2 is LQKENI in the germline V gene. The CDR3 loop is CASSELRQGARLSGNTIYF. CDR3 bases: TGTGCCAGCTCAGAACTACGGCAGGGGGCACGCCTGTCCGGAAACACCATATATTTT.

The V gene is TRBV4-1, the J gene TRBJ2-3; the match to TRBD2 covers 8 bases. After removal of 0 bases from V and 6 bases from J, the junction contained 11 bases not matched to a gene. The CDR3 spans 17 residues. Germline CDR1 and CDR2: MGHRA and YSYEKL. In nucleotides, the CDR3 is TGCGCCAGCAGCCAAGATCCGCGCGGGAGGACCCCCGATACGCAGTATTTT. Translation gives CASSQDPRGRTPDTQYF.

This sequence joins TRBV4-2 and TRBJ1-5, with TRBD1 matching over 7 bases. V shed 0 bases, J shed 2 bases, and the junction held 7 bases outside the gene matches. The CDR3 spans 17 residues. Looked up from germline, CDR1 is LGHNA and CDR2 is YNFKEQ. CDR3 coding DNA: TGTGCCAGCAGCCAAGAAGAAACAGGGGTGGGCAATCAGCCCCAGCATTTT. This encodes CASSQEETGVGNQPQHF.

This sequence joins TRBV11-1 and TRBJ1-4; 9 nucleotides agree with TRBD1. This CDR3 has 14 residues. Germline CDR1 reads SGHAT; CDR2 reads FQDESV (reference sequence). Trimming took 4 bases from V and 10 from J; bases not matched to a gene: 7. The CDR3 sequence is CASSSDRGGGKLFF. The CDR3 DNA follows: TGTGCCAGCAGCTCGGACAGGGGAGGGGGAAAACTGTTTTTT.

This chain joins TRBV7-9 and TRBJ1-3; D ambiguous. Trimming removed 2 bases at V and 4 bases at J, with 3 bases between. Germline assignment: CDR1 SEHNR and CDR2 FQNEAQ (reference sequence). CDR3 length equals 12 residues. CDR3 coding DNA: TGTGCCAGCAGCTTACAAGGAAACACCATATATTTT. Translated, it gives CASSLQGNTIYF.